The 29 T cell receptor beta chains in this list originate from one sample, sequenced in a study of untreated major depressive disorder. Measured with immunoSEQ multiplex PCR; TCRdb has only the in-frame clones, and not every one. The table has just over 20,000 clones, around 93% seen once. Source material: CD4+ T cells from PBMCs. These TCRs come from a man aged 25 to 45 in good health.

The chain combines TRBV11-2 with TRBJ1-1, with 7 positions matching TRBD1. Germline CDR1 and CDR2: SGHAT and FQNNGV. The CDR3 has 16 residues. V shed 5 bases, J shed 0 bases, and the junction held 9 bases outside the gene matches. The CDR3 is CASSRGTDSMNTEAFF. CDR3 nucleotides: TGTGCCAGCAGCCGTGGGACAGACTCCATGAACACTGAAGCTTTCTTT. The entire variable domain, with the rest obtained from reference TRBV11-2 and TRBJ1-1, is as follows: EAGVAQSPRYKIIEKRQSVAFWCNPISGHATLYWYQQILGQGPKLLIQFQNNGVVDDSQLPKDRFSAERLKGVDSTLKIQPAKLEDSAVYLCASSRGTDSMNTEAFFGQGTRLTVV.

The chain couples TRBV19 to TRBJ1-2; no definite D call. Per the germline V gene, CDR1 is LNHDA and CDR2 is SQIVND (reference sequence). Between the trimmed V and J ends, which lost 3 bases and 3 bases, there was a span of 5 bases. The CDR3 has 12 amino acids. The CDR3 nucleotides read TGTGCCAGTAGTATCAACCACTATGGCTACACCTTC. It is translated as CASSINHYGYTF.

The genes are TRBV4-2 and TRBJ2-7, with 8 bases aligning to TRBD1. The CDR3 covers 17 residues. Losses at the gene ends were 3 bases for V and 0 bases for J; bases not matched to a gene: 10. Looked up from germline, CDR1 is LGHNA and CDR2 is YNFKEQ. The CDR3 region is CASSHSSQGASSYEQYF. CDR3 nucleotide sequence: TGTGCCAGCAGCCACTCGAGCCAGGGGGCCAGCTCCTACGAGCAGTACTTC.

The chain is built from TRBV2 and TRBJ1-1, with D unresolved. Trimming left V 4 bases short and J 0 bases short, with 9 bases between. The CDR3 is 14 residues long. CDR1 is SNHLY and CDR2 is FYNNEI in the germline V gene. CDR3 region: CASSGQQMNTEAFF. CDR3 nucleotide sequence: TGTGCCAGCAGTGGACAACAGATGAACACTGAAGCTTTCTTT.

As DNA, the CDR3 is TGCGCCAGCAGCCGGCAGGGTTCGGGAAACTATGGCTACACCTTC. Its protein product is CASSRQGSGNYGYTF. J is TRBJ1-2 and V is TRBV4-3; a weak D match, TRBD1 (5 bases). CDR3 size: 15 residues. Germline V lookup: CDR1 LGHNA, CDR2 YSLEER. Trimming pared 4 bases from V and 2 bases from J, leaving 14 bases between.

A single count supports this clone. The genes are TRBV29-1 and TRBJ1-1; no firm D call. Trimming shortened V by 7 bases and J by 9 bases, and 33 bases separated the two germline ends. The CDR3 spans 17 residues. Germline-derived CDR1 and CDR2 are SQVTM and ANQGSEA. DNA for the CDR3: TGCAGCGCTGAGGGAAGTGCGGGCTGGACGAGCTCCACCCAAGCTTTCTTT. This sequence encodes CSAEGSAGWTSSTQAFF. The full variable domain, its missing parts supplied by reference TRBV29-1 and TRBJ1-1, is SAVISQKPSRDICQRGTSLTIQCQVDSQVTMMFWYRQQPGQSLTLIATANQGSEATYESGFVIDKFPISRPNLTFSTLTVSNMSPEDSSIYLCSAEGSAGWTSSTQAFFGQGTRLTVV.

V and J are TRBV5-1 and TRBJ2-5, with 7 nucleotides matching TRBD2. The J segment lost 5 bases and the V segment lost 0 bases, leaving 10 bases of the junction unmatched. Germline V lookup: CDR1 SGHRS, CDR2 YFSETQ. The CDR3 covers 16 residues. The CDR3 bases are TGCGCCAGCAGCTTGGCCTCGGCGGGAGACCCGGAGACCCAGTACTTC. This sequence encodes CASSLASAGDPETQYF. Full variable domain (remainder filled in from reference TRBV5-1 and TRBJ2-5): KAGVTQTPRYLIKTRGQQVTLSCSPISGHRSVSWYQQTPGQGLQFLFEYFSETQRNKGNFPGRFSGRQFSNSRSEMNVSTLELGDSALYLCASSLASAGDPETQYFGPGTRLLVL.

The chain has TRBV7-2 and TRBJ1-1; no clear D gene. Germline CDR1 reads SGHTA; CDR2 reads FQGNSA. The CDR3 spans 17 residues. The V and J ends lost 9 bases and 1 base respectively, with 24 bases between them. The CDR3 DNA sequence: TGTGCCAGTGCGTTGGAAGGGTGGGCTACAGAGAACACTGAAGCTTTCTTT. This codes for CASALEGWATENTEAFF.

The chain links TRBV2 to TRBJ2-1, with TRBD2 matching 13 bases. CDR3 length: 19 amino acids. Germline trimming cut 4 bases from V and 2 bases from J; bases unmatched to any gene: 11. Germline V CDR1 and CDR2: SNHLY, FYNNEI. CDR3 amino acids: CASSVGHGLAGVTYNEQFF. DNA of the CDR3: TGTGCCAGCAGTGTAGGCCATGGACTAGCGGGAGTAACCTACAATGAGCAGTTCTTC.

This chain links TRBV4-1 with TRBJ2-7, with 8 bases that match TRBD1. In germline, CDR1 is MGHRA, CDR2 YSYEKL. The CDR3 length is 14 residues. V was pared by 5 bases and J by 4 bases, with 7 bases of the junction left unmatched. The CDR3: CASSAPQGGYEQYF. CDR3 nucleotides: TGCGCCAGCAGCGCCCCACAGGGGGGTTACGAGCAGTACTTC.

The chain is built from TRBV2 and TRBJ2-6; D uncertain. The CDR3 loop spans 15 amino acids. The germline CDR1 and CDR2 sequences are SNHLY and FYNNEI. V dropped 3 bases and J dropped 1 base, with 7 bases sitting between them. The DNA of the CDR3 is TGTGCCAGCAGTGATCGGTTATCTGGGGCCAACGTCCTGACTTTC. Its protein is CASSDRLSGANVLTF.

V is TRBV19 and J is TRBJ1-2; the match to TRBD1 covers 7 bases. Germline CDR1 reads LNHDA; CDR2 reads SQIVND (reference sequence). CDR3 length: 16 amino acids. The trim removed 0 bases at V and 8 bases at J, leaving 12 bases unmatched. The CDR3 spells CASSIDRTGLRSGYTF. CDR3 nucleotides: TGTGCCAGTAGTATAGACCGGACAGGACTCCGAAGCGGCTACACCTTC.

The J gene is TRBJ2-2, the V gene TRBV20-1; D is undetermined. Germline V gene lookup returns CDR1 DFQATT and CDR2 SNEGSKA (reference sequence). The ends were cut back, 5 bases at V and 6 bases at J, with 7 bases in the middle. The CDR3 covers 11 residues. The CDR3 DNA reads TGCAGTGCTTATTTATCCGGGGAGCTGTTTTTT. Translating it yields CSAYLSGELFF.

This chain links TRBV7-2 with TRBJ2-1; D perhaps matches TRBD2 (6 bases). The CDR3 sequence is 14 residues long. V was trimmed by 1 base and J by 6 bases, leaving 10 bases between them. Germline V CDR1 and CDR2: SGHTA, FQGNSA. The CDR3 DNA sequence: TGTGCCAGCAGCTTAGTTGGGACTTCCAATGAGCAGTTCTTC. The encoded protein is CASSLVGTSNEQFF. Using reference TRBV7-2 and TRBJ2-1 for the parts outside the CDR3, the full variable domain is GAGVSQSPSNKVTEKGKDVELRCDPISGHTALYWYRQSLGQGLEFLIYFQGNSAPDKSGLPSDRFSAERTGGSVSTLTIQRTQQEDSAVYLCASSLVGTSNEQFFGPGTRLTVL.

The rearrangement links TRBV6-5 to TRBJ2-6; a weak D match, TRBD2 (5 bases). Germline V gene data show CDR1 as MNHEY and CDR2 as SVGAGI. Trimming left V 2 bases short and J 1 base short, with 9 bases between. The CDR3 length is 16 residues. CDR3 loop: CASSYPQRSGANVLTF. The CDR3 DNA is TGTGCCAGCAGTTACCCACAGCGGTCTGGGGCCAACGTCCTGACTTTC.

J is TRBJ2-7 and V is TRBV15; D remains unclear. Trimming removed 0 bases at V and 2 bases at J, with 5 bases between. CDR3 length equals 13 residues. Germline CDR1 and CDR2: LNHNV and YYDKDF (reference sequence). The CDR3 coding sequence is TGTGCCACCAGCAGAGAGCTCACCTACGAGCAGTACTTC. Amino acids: CATSRELTYEQYF.

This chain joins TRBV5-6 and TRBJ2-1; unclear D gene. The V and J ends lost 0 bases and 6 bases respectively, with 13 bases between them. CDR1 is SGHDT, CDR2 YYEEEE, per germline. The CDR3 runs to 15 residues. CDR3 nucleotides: TGTGCCAGCAGCTTGGCCGGAGTTCTGGGCAATGAGCAGTTCTTC. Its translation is CASSLAGVLGNEQFF.

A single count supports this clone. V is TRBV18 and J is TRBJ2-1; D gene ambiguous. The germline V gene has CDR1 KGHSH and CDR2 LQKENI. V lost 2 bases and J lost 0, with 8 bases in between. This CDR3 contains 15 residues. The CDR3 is CASSPGRSSYNEQFF. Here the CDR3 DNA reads TGTGCCAGCTCACCAGGAAGGAGCTCCTACAATGAGCAGTTCTTC.

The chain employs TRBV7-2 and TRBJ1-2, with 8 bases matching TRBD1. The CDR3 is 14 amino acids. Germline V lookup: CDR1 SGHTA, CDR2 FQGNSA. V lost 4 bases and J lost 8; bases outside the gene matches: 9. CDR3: CASSSLQGVEGYTF. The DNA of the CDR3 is TGTGCCAGCAGCTCGCTACAGGGGGTGGAGGGCTACACCTTC.

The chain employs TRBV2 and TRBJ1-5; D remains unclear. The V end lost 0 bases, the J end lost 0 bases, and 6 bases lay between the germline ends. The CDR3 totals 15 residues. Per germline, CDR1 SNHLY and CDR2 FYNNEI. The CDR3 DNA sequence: TGTGCCAGCAGTGAAGCGCAACCTAGCAATCAGCCCCAGCATTTT. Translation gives CASSEAQPSNQPQHF.

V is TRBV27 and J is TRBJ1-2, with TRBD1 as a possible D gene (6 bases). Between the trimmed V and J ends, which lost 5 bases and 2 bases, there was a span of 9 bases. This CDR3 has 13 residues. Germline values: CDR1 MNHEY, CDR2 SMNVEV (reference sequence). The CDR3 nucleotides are TGTGCCAGCAGTCAAGACAGGAACTATGGCTACACCTTC. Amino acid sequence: CASSQDRNYGYTF.

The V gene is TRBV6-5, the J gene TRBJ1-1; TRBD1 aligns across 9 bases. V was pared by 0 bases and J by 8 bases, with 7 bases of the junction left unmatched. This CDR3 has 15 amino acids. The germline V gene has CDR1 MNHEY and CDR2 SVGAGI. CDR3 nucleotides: TGTGCCAGCAGTTACTCGGGACAGGGACCTACCGAAGCTTTCTTT. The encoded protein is CASSYSGQGPTEAFF.

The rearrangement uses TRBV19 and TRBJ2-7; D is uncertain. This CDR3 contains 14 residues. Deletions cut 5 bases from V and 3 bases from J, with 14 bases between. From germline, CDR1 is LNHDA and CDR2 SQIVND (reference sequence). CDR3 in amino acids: CASSELDVGYEQYF. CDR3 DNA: TGTGCCAGTAGTGAACTCGATGTCGGCTACGAGCAGTACTTC.

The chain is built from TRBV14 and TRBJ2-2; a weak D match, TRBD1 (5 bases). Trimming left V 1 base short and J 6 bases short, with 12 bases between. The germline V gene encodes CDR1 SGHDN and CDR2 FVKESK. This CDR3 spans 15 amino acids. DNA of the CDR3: TGTGCCAGCAGCCAAGGCCAGGGCTGGGCCGGGGAGCTGTTTTTT. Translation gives CASSQGQGWAGELFF.

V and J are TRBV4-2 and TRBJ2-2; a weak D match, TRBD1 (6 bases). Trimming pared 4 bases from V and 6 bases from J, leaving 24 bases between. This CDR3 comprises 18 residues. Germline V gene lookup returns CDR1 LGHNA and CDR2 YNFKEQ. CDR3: CASSPESPKTGSPGELFF. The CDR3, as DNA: TGTGCCAGCAGCCCCGAGAGCCCAAAAACAGGGAGCCCCGGGGAGCTGTTTTTT.

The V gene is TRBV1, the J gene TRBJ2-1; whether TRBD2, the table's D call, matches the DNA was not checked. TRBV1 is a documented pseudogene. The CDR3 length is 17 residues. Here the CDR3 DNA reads TGCACCAGCAGCCAAGATCCTGTCGACGGGAGTATAAGGGAGCAGTTCTTC. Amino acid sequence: CTSSQDPVDGSIREQFF.

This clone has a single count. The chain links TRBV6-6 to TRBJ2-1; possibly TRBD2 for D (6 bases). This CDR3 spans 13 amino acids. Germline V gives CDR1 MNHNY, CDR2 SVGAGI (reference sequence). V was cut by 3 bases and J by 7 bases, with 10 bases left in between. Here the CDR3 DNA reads TGTGCCAGCAGTTATTCCCGGGGGAATGAGCAGTTCTTC. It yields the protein CASSYSRGNEQFF.

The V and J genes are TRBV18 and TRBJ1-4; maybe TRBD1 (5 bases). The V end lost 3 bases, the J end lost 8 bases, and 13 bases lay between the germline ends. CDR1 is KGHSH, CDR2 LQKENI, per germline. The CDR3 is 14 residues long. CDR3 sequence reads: CASSPGLRAEKLFF. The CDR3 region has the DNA TGTGCCAGCTCACCGGGACTCCGAGCCGAAAAACTGTTTTTT.

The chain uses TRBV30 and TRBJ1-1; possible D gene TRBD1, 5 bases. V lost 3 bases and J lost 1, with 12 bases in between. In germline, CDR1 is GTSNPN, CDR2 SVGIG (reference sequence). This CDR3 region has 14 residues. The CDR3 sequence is CAWRPGGGNTEAFF. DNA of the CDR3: TGTGCCTGGAGGCCTGGGGGAGGGAACACTGAAGCTTTCTTT.